This T cell receptor (beta chain) was sequenced in a study of blood T cell repertoires in COVID-19. Turning to the study itself: From the United States, Italy and Spain came samples of acute and convalescent COVID-19. T cells, B-cell-depleted T cells, or PBMCs provided the cDNA or gDNA that served as material.

Per the authors' pipeline: The assay estimated nucleated cells by amplifying reference gene primers. TCRdb keeps only in-frame clones here, not all; method: immunoSEQ multiplex PCR. That table gives V, J and clone size, and the DNA gave D and trimming. The data contain 200,000 to 250,000 clones, about 80% of them singletons. This CDR3 has 15 residues. Unmatched junction bases numbered 4, after V lost 3 bases and J lost 2 bases. Per the germline V gene, CDR1 is LGHDT and CDR2 is YNNKEL (reference sequence). About this clone: At the DNA level, this CDR3 is encoded by other sequences in the same sample as well.

V and J are TRBV3-1 (or the pseudogene TRBV3-2) and TRBJ2-3; TRBD1 matches at 8 bases. This sequence was found in a woman in her 50s with acute or convalescent COVID-19. Sequencing input: peripheral blood. CDR3 region: CASSHGTGYTDTQYF. CDR3 coding DNA: TGTGCCAGCAGCCACGGGACAGGATACACAGATACGCAGTATTTT.